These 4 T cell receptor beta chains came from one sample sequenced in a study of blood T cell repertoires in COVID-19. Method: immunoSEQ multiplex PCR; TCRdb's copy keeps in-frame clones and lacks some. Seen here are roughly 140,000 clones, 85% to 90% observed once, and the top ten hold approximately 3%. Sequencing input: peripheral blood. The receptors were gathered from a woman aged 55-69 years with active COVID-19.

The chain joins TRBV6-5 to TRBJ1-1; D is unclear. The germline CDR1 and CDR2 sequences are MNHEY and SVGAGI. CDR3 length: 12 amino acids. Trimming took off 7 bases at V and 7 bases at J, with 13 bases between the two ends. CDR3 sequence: CASKREWGEAFF. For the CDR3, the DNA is TGTGCCAGCAAGAGGGAATGGGGTGAAGCTTTCTTT.

As DNA, the CDR3 is TGTGCTAGTGGTCTAGGACAGGGGGCTGACAATGAGCAGTTCTTC. It is translated as CASGLGQGADNEQFF. The chain couples TRBV12-5 to TRBJ2-1; 11 positions match TRBD1. From germline, CDR1 is LGHNT and CDR2 FRNRAP. V shed 5 bases and J 5 bases; nucleotides not matched to a gene: 5. The CDR3 is made up of 15 amino acids.

The DNA of the CDR3 is TGTGCCAGCAGTTCCCCCCGGGACAGGGGGCGCGGCTACACCTTC. Its protein is CASSSPRDRGRGYTF. V and J are TRBV27 and TRBJ1-2; TRBD1 matches 12 bases. This CDR3 has 15 amino acids. The germline CDR1 and CDR2 sequences are MNHEY and SMNVEV (reference sequence). The V gene end was trimmed by 4 bases and the J gene end by 8 bases; junction bases not matched to a gene: 8.

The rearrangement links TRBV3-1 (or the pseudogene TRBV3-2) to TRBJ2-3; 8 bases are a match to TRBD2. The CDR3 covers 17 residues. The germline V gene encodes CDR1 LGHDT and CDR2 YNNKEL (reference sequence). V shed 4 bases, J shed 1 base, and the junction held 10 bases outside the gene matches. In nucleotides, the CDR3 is TGTGCCAGCAGCCTTCTCGGGGGTAGCGGGGGCACAGATACGCAGTATTTT. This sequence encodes CASSLLGGSGGTDTQYF.